Following are 15 T cell receptor beta chains from one sample sequenced in a study of blood T cell repertoires in COVID-19. TCRdb keeps only in-frame clones here, not all; method: immunoSEQ multiplex PCR. This table holds some 120,000 clones, roughly 90% found once. Sequencing was carried out using peripheral blood. These receptors all come from a man aged 50 or older with acute or convalescent COVID-19.

CDR3 loop: CASSPGDTQYF. CDR3 DNA: TGTGCCAGCAGTCCCGGAGATACGCAGTATTTT. V is TRBV6-6 and J is TRBJ2-3, with D unresolved. This CDR3 comprises 11 residues. V lost 5 bases to trimming and J lost 5 bases, with 5 bases between them. Germline-derived CDR1 and CDR2 are MNHNY and SVGAGI (reference sequence).

The gene calls are TRBV7-2 and TRBJ2-5; tentative D call: TRBD2 (6 bases). CDR1 is SGHTA and CDR2 is FQGNSA in the germline V gene. Trimming stripped 3 bases from V and 6 bases from J, with 17 bases between. This CDR3 spans 15 amino acids. The CDR3: CASSLGTGTQKTQYF. The CDR3 DNA is TGTGCCAGCAGCTTGGGGACCGGGACTCAAAAGACCCAGTACTTC. The full variable domain, its missing parts supplied by reference TRBV7-2 and TRBJ2-5, is GAGVSQSPSNKVTEKGKDVELRCDPISGHTALYWYRQSLGQGLEFLIYFQGNSAPDKSGLPSDRFSAERTGGSVSTLTIQRTQQEDSAVYLCASSLGTGTQKTQYFGPGTRLLVL.

This clone was seen only once. This rearrangement joins TRBV11-3 to TRBJ2-6, with TRBD1 as a possible D gene (5 bases). Trimming took 3 bases from V and 4 from J, leaving 10 bases between them. The CDR3 runs to 15 residues. From germline, CDR1 is SGHNT and CDR2 YENEEA. The CDR3 loop is CASSFRGLGANVLTF. Written as DNA, the CDR3 is TGTGCCAGCAGCTTTAGGGGTTTGGGGGCCAACGTCCTGACTTTC.

This clone was counted a single time. The CDR3 sequence is CASSQGAQTGDGYTF. CDR3 bases: TGTGCCAGCAGCCAAGGAGCCCAGACAGGGGATGGCTACACCTTC. This rearrangement joins TRBV3-1 (or the pseudogene TRBV3-2) to TRBJ1-2, with 8 bases lining up with TRBD1. Germline CDR1 and CDR2: LGHDT and YNNKEL (reference sequence). The CDR3 covers 15 residues. The V gene end was trimmed by 1 base and the J gene end by 6 bases; junction bases not matched to a gene: 7.

This sequence joins TRBV18 and TRBJ2-3; no clear D. CDR1 is KGHSH and CDR2 is LQKENI in the germline V gene. Trimming pared 0 bases from V and 4 bases from J, leaving 8 bases between. The CDR3 runs to 14 residues. In nucleotides, the CDR3 is TGTGCCAGCTCACCACCCCCGGGTGCAGATACGCAGTATTTT. Residues: CASSPPPGADTQYF.

The J gene is TRBJ1-2, the V gene TRBV7-2, with a weak D call TRBD1 (5 bases). The germline gives CDR1 SGHTA, CDR2 FQGNSA. V lost 4 bases and J 0 bases, leaving 9 bases between the germline ends. This CDR3 has 14 residues. CDR3 coding DNA: TGTGCCAGCAGCTCAGGGTTAGCTAACTATGGCTACACCTTC. It codes for CASSSGLANYGYTF.

This clone was counted a few times. The genes are TRBV15 and TRBJ2-3; the match to TRBD2 covers 12 bases. The germline CDR1 and CDR2 sequences are LNHNV and YYDKDF (reference sequence). This CDR3 region has 15 residues. V lost 5 bases, J lost 6 bases, and 6 bases stayed unmatched. Here the CDR3 DNA reads TGTGCCACCAGCGGACTAGCGGGATTTTACGATACGCAGTATTTT. This gives the protein CATSGLAGFYDTQYF.

The V and J genes are TRBV18 and TRBJ2-3, with D maybe TRBD1 (6 bases). The CDR3 loop spans 15 amino acids. V was shortened by 5 bases and J by 4 bases, with 16 bases between the two germline ends. Germline V lookup: CDR1 KGHSH, CDR2 LQKENI. The CDR3 loop reads CASSYPQGTADTQYF. CDR3 bases: TGTGCCAGCTCATACCCACAGGGAACGGCAGATACGCAGTATTTT.

This clone was found a few times. The J gene is TRBJ1-1, the V gene TRBV7-9; the match to TRBD1 covers 7 bases. This CDR3 is 13 amino acids long. The junction had 4 bases not matched to a gene; V was cut back by 5 bases and J by 4 bases. CDR1 SEHNR and CDR2 FQNEAQ come from the germline V gene (reference sequence). The CDR3: CASSRRQGTEAFF. The CDR3 DNA sequence: TGTGCCAGCAGCAGACGACAGGGCACTGAAGCTTTCTTT.

The chain joins TRBV6-2 or TRBV6-3 to TRBJ2-7; the match to TRBD2 covers 8 bases. CDR3 size: 16 residues. Trimming cost V 4 bases and J 5 bases; bases outside gene matches: 13. Germline values: CDR1 MNHEY, CDR2 SVGEGT. For the CDR3, the DNA is TGTGCCAGCAGTTGGGCTAGGTTGGCGGGAGGAGACGAGCAGTACTTC. As protein: CASSWARLAGGDEQYF.

The chain combines TRBV19 with TRBJ1-2; D unclear. Deletions cut 5 bases from V and 4 bases from J, with 17 bases between. The CDR3 covers 15 residues. Per the germline V gene, CDR1 is LNHDA and CDR2 is SQIVND (reference sequence). DNA for the CDR3: TGTGCCAGTAGTTCGTGGGAGCGTTCCGGCTATGGCTACACCTTC. Encoded protein: CASSSWERSGYGYTF. The full variable domain, with the rest looked up from reference TRBV19 and TRBJ1-2, is DGGITQSPKYLFRKEGQNVTLSCEQNLNHDAMYWYRQDPGQGLRLIYYSQIVNDFQKGDIAEGYSVSREKKESFPLTVTSAQKNPTAFYLCASSSWERSGYGYTFGSGTRLTVV.

The gene calls are TRBV19 and TRBJ2-2; 10 bases are shared with TRBD2. Trimming at V came to 4 bases and at J to 3 bases, leaving 2 bases not matched to a gene. CDR1 is LNHDA and CDR2 is SQIVND in the germline V gene (reference sequence). There are 15 residues in the CDR3. CDR3: CASSRAGGDTGELFF. The CDR3 bases are TGTGCCAGTAGTAGAGCGGGAGGGGACACCGGGGAGCTGTTTTTT.

The chain employs TRBV5-4 and TRBJ2-2, with D perhaps TRBD1 (6 bases). In germline, CDR1 is SGHNT, CDR2 YYREEE (reference sequence). V lost 1 base, J lost 0 bases, and 10 bases lay in between. The CDR3 totals 16 residues. CDR3 nucleotide sequence: TGTGCCAGCAGCTTGAGGGGGTGGCCGAACACCGGGGAGCTGTTTTTT. Residues: CASSLRGWPNTGELFF.

This rearrangement joins TRBV27 to TRBJ2-5, with D maybe TRBD1 (6 bases). The CDR3 totals 18 residues. CDR1 MNHEY and CDR2 SMNVEV come from the germline V gene (reference sequence). The germline V and J ends were trimmed by 6 bases and 2 bases, with 25 bases remaining between them. CDR3 residues: CASSFTTTGSKRQETQYF. The DNA of the CDR3 is TGTGCCAGCAGCTTCACGACGACAGGTTCGAAGAGGCAAGAGACCCAGTACTTC.

V and J are TRBV21-1 and TRBJ2-2; the D segment call TRBD2 is taken from the table without a DNA check. TRBV21-1 is designated a pseudogene. This CDR3 region has 19 residues. The CDR3 loop is CASSKALGGRQANTGELFF. CDR3 DNA: TGTGCCAGCAGCAAAGCGCTTGGCGGGAGGCAAGCGAACACCGGGGAGCTGTTTTTT.